These 23 T cell receptor beta chains came from one sample sequenced in a study of neurological immune-mediated disorders. Using its own MiXCR run on the 5' RACE reads, TCRdb lists one record per CDR3 protein. The sample records 20,000 to 25,000 distinct CDR3 sequences, about 6.3% being singletons. Sample: PBMCs. Source of these receptors: a woman aged 40 to 50 in good health.

The gene calls are TRBV5-4 and TRBJ2-3; 9 nucleotides agree with TRBD1. The CDR3 consists of 16 residues. The V gene's germline CDR1 is SGHNT and CDR2 YYREEE (reference sequence). Unmatched junction bases numbered 11, after V lost 5 bases and J lost 4 bases. The CDR3 spells CASSFPGTGNADTQYF. CDR3 nucleotides: TGTGCCAGCAGTTTTCCCGGGACAGGGAACGCAGATACGCAGTATTTT.

This clonotype has ten or more counts. This sequence joins TRBV20-1 and TRBJ1-1; the D is unclear. Trimming removed 3 bases from V and 6 bases from J, with 11 bases in between. Germline V lookup: CDR1 DFQATT, CDR2 SNEGSKA (reference sequence). The CDR3 has 12 amino acids. The CDR3: CSASLQLAEAFF. CDR3 nucleotides: TGCAGTGCTAGTTTACAGCTCGCTGAAGCTTTCTTT.

There are many counts of this clonotype. The genes are TRBV5-1 and TRBJ2-7; D possibly matches TRBD1 or TRBD2 (7 bases each). Trimming removed 4 bases at V and 0 bases at J, with 14 bases between. Germline V gene sequence: CDR1 SGHRS, CDR2 YFSETQ. There are 15 residues in the CDR3. CDR3 region: CASSPRGDSSYEQYF. The DNA for the CDR3 is TGCGCCAGCAGCCCCCGGGGGGACAGCTCCTACGAGCAGTACTTC.

This clonotype rates as medium-sized. This chain joins TRBV20-1 and TRBJ2-1, with 8 nucleotides matching TRBD2. J gave up 11 bases and V 3 bases, and 18 bases lay outside the gene matches. This CDR3 has 16 residues. Germline loops: CDR1 DFQATT, CDR2 SNEGSKA (reference sequence). The CDR3 loop reads CSASSTAGVIGVKQFF. The CDR3 DNA reads as TGCAGTGCTAGTAGCACAGCGGGAGTCATCGGGGTGAAGCAGTTCTTC.

This clonotype was picked up many times. This chain connects TRBV11-2 to TRBJ1-6, with D uncertain. Germline CDR1 reads SGHAT; CDR2 reads FQNNGV. This CDR3 has 16 residues. Trimming took 5 bases from V and 0 from J, leaving 11 bases between them. The CDR3 reads CASSPAASSYNSPLHF. CDR3 sequence (DNA): TGTGCCAGCAGCCCAGCAGCGAGCTCCTATAATTCACCCCTCCACTTT.

This clonotype came up many times. The rearrangement joins TRBV5-6 to TRBJ2-2; TRBD1 might be the D (6 bases). Germline V gene sequence: CDR1 SGHDT, CDR2 YYEEEE. This CDR3 is built from 16 residues. V was trimmed by 4 bases and J by 4 bases, leaving 17 bases between them. The DNA of the CDR3 is TGTGCCAGCAGCCCGGCAGGGGCCCCAGGCACCGGGGAGCTGTTTTTT. Translated, it gives CASSPAGAPGTGELFF.

This clonotype has at least ten counts. J is TRBJ2-7 and V is TRBV2, with D perhaps being TRBD1 or TRBD2 (5 bases each). The germline gives CDR1 SNHLY, CDR2 FYNNEI. V was clipped by 3 bases and J by 9 bases, with 33 bases between them. The CDR3 runs 19 residues. DNA of the CDR3: TGTGCCAGCAGTGATTTTGGGATAAACCGGTCCGGGACCTTTAGTGGGCAGTACTTC. This codes for CASSDFGINRSGTFSGQYF. Full variable domain (outside the CDR3, taken from reference TRBV2 and TRBJ2-7): EPEVTQTPSHQVTQMGQEVILRCVPISNHLYFYWYRQILGQKVEFLVSFYNNEISEKSEIFDDQFSVERPDGSNFTLKIRSTKLEDSAMYFCASSDFGINRSGTFSGQYFGPGTRLTVT.

This clonotype has ten or more counts. This chain uses TRBV7-2 with TRBJ2-1; no definite D call. Trimming pared 5 bases from V and 8 bases from J, leaving 13 bases between. Germline CDR1 SGHTA, CDR2 FQGNSA. The CDR3 is made up of 13 amino acids. The CDR3 spells CASSAMDVYEQFF. The CDR3 DNA reads TGTGCCAGCAGCGCGATGGATGTCTATGAGCAGTTCTTC.

Many counts were recorded for this clonotype. This chain joins TRBV6-2 or TRBV6-3 and TRBJ2-2; 7 bases line up with TRBD2. The CDR3 is 20 amino acids. Germline CDR1 is MNHEY and CDR2 is SVGEGT. Trimming at V came to 4 bases and at J to 3 bases, leaving 20 bases not matched to a gene. The CDR3 reads CASSFPATRSGVLHTGELFF. The CDR3 bases are TGTGCCAGCAGTTTCCCCGCTACCCGCAGCGGGGTTCTTCACACCGGGGAGCTGTTTTTT.

At least ten counts were recorded for this clonotype. The V and J genes are TRBV7-8 and TRBJ2-3; a weak D match, TRBD2 (6 bases). V lost 4 bases, J lost 2 bases, and 16 bases lay in between. CDR3 length: 16 amino acids. Germline loops: CDR1 SGHVS, CDR2 FQNEAQ. The CDR3 is CASSSLAVGTTDTQYF. The DNA for the CDR3 is TGTGCCAGCAGCTCCTTAGCGGTGGGCACCACAGATACGCAGTATTTT.

This clonotype was picked up many times. The J gene is TRBJ2-3, the V gene TRBV10-3, with 8 bases that match TRBD2. The length of the CDR3 is 18 residues. V lost 0 bases to trimming and J lost 0 bases; unmatched junction nucleotides: 8. Germline V gene lookup returns CDR1 ENHRY and CDR2 SYGVKD. CDR3 bases: TGTGCCATCAGTGAGTCAACGGGGGGGTCGTCGAGCACAGATACGCAGTATTTT. Amino acids: CAISESTGGSSSTDTQYF.

In this sample, this clonotype turned up many times. This rearrangement joins TRBV5-6 to TRBJ2-1, with 8 bases matching TRBD1. This CDR3 comprises 16 residues. CDR1 and CDR2 from the germline V gene are SGHDT and YYEEEE. V shed 4 bases, J shed 3 bases, and the junction held 9 bases outside the gene matches. For the CDR3, the DNA is TGTGCCAGCAGCCGACACGGACAGGGCAGCTACAATGAGCAGTTCTTC. The encoded protein is CASSRHGQGSYNEQFF. Using reference TRBV5-6 and TRBJ2-1 for the parts outside the CDR3, the full variable domain is DAGVTQSPTHLIKTRGQQVTLRCSPKSGHDTVSWYQQALGQGPQFIFQYYEEEERQRGNFPDRFSGHQFPNYSSELNVNALLLGDSALYLCASSRHGQGSYNEQFFGPGTRLTVL.

Ten or more counts support this clonotype. The junction does not match germline at one end; this may be a read error. V gene TRBV3-1 combines with J gene TRBJ1-4; TRBD1 aligns across 7 bases. CDR3 size: 14 residues. Germline V gene data show CDR1 as LGHDT and CDR2 as YNNKEL (reference sequence). In nucleotides, the CDR3 is TGTGCCAGCAACCAACAGGGGCTAAATGAAAAACTGTTTTTT. Its translation is CASNQQGLNEKLFF.

This clonotype came up many times. V gene TRBV29-1 combines with J gene TRBJ2-7, with 10 bases that match TRBD1. Germline V gene lookup returns CDR1 SQVTM and CDR2 ANQGSEA. The CDR3 contains 13 residues. V gave up 3 bases and J gave up 4 bases; unmatched junction bases: 3. The CDR3 region is CSVDLGQGYEQYF. CDR3 nucleotides: TGCAGCGTTGATCTGGGACAGGGGTACGAGCAGTACTTC.

The V and J genes are TRBV30 and TRBJ1-5; D uncertain. Germline assignment: CDR1 GTSNPN and CDR2 SVGIG (reference sequence). CDR3 length: 13 amino acids. The germline V and J ends were trimmed by 0 bases and 9 bases, with 12 bases remaining between them. The CDR3 DNA follows: TGTGCCTGGAGTGTACTAGGGAGGAGGCCCCAGCATTTT. Its protein is CAWSVLGRRPQHF.

This clonotype has a count of ten or more. This chain connects TRBV5-1 to TRBJ2-2, with TRBD2 matching over 7 bases. This CDR3 contains 17 residues. Unmatched junction bases numbered 10, after V lost 4 bases and J lost 1 base. Germline V gene lookup returns CDR1 SGHRS and CDR2 YFSETQ. The CDR3 is CASSRRGVAENTGELFF. CDR3 bases: TGCGCCAGCAGCCGCCGGGGGGTAGCGGAGAACACCGGGGAGCTGTTTTTT.

In its sample, this clonotype ranks as medium-sized (0.01 to 0.1%). The chain is built from TRBV27 and TRBJ2-1; D not resolved. V shed 4 bases and J shed 7 bases, with 5 bases lying between them. Germline loops: CDR1 MNHEY, CDR2 SMNVEV (reference sequence). This CDR3 comprises 11 residues. In DNA, the CDR3 is TGTGCCAGCAGTTCCCGGAATGAGCAGTTCTTC. Amino acids: CASSSRNEQFF.

This clonotype was detected many times. The chain joins TRBV28 to TRBJ2-7; D perhaps matches TRBD1 (6 bases). This CDR3 spans 12 amino acids. Germline-derived CDR1 and CDR2 are MDHEN and SYDVKM. V was cut by 5 bases and J by 6 bases, with 11 bases left in between. The CDR3 coding sequence is TGTGCCAGCAGTAACAGGGTTGGCGAGCAGTACTTC. Amino acid sequence: CASSNRVGEQYF. Full variable domain (remainder filled in from reference TRBV28 and TRBJ2-7): DVKVTQSSRYLVKRTGEKVFLECVQDMDHENMFWYRQDPGLGLRLIYFSYDVKMKEKGDIPEGYSVSREKKERFSLILESASTNQTSMYLCASSNRVGEQYFGPGTRLTVT.

This clonotype was picked up many times. V and J are TRBV6-6 and TRBJ1-5; D gene unclear. Germline-derived CDR1 and CDR2 are MNHNY and SVGAGI (reference sequence). The germline V and J ends were trimmed by 5 bases and 4 bases, with 6 bases remaining between them. The CDR3 spans 12 residues. The CDR3: CASSTPNQPQHF. DNA of the CDR3: TGTGCCAGCAGTACACCAAATCAGCCCCAGCATTTT.

This clonotype was detected many times. The chain has TRBV5-1 and TRBJ2-1; perhaps TRBD2 as D (5 bases). The germline V gene has CDR1 SGHRS and CDR2 YFSETQ. V was shortened by 0 bases and J by 8 bases, with 15 bases between the two germline ends. The CDR3 spans 15 residues. The CDR3, as DNA: TGCGCCAGCAGCTTGGAGCGAGGGCCGGTTGATGAGCAGTTCTTC. Its protein is CASSLERGPVDEQFF.

This clonotype was recorded at least ten times. The gene calls are TRBV19 and TRBJ1-5; perhaps TRBD1 as D (5 bases). Trimming took off 3 bases at V and 7 bases at J, with 10 bases between the two ends. Germline values: CDR1 LNHDA, CDR2 SQIVND (reference sequence). The length of the CDR3 is 13 residues. As DNA, the CDR3 is TGTGCCAGTAGTATGGGACTCCCCCAGCCCCAGCATTTT. This gives the protein CASSMGLPQPQHF.

This clonotype was recorded many times. This sequence joins TRBV20-1 and TRBJ2-1, with 7 bases matching TRBD2. The CDR3 consists of 14 residues. Per the germline V gene, CDR1 is DFQATT and CDR2 is SNEGSKA (reference sequence). Trimming removed 3 bases from V and 9 bases from J; junction bases left unmatched: 11. The CDR3 region is CSASGTTPLAEQFF. The CDR3, as DNA: TGCAGTGCTAGCGGGACTACCCCCTTGGCTGAGCAGTTCTTC.

In its sample, this clonotype was seen many times. This chain joins TRBV9 and TRBJ2-3, with TRBD2 matching 10 bases. This CDR3 region has 17 residues. V gave up 3 bases and J gave up 5 bases; unmatched junction bases: 12. Germline CDR1 is SGDLS and CDR2 is YYNGEE. The CDR3 sequence is CASSETGAGGPLDTQYF. The CDR3 coding sequence is TGTGCCAGCAGCGAGACCGGAGCGGGAGGGCCGTTAGATACGCAGTATTTT. Full variable domain (outside the CDR3, taken from reference TRBV9 and TRBJ2-3): DSGVTQTPKHLITATGQRVTLRCSPRSGDLSVYWYQQSLDQGLQFLIQYYNGEERAKGNILERFSAQQFPDLHSELNLSSLELGDSALYFCASSETGAGGPLDTQYFGPGTRLTVL.